This TCR beta chain is from a study of blood T cells in healthy people across ages. Concerning this clonotype: The antigen remains undetermined.

Donors were healthy Caucasian individuals from Russia aged about 6 to 90. This CDR3 is built from 15 residues. CDR1 and CDR2 from the germline V gene are SNHLY and FYNNEI. V shed 6 bases and J 8 bases; nucleotides not matched to a gene: 10. With a J-beta primer mix and a sample-barcoded 5' primer, a second PCR ran about 6 to 11 cycles. TCRdb processed the 5' RACE reads anew with MiXCR; each CDR3 protein has one entry. The sample holds more than 600,000 distinct CDR3 sequences, approximately 25% seen once. Whole-study findings and limits: It was not known whether donors were CMV positive (a possible confounder of expanded clonotype changes).

This sample also appeared in a second study, on T cells of mothers and their children. According to that study: Donation involved a few healthy Caucasian mothers and the six children that they had.

The rearrangement uses TRBV2 and TRBJ1-4; 9 bases are a match to TRBD1. The sequenced sample was blood. This TCR was recovered from a boy younger than 18 in good health. The DNA of the CDR3 is TGTGCCAGCAGATACACAGGGGGCGCGAAGGAAAAACTGTTTTTT. This gives the protein CASRYTGGAKEKLFF.